What follows describes a single TCR beta chain. This sample was included in a study of OX40 agonist ivuxolimab in advanced cancers. Background on the study: Patients received the agonistic anti-OX40 (CD134) antibody ivuxolimab. Mean age approximately 66 years, range roughly 20 to 85; about 85% male.

Data came from immunoSEQ multiplex PCR; TCRdb stores just in-frame clones and leaves some out. The sample gives 30,000 to 40,000 clones, about 83% of which show up once; 20% to 25% is in the top ten. The CDR3 is 12 residues long. With 3 bases removed from V and 4 bases from J, the gap between germline ends came to 3 bases. Germline V gives CDR1 LNHNV, CDR2 YYDKDF (reference sequence). This receptor was identified in an adult with an advanced solid tumor such as melanoma, head and neck, liver or kidney cancer. This chain connects TRBV15 to TRBJ2-2; D is uncertain. The sequences come from CD4+ or CD8+ T cells sorted from blood, collected in a trial of the OX40 agonist ivuxolimab. In DNA, the CDR3 is TGTGCCACCAGCAGGGGCACCGGGGAGCTGTTTTTT. It codes for CATSRGTGELFF.